This T cell receptor (beta chain) was profiled in a study of T-cell reconstitution after alpha-beta-depleted transplantation in children. The study's findings and limits: T-cell numbers and diversity, one year after transplant, stemmed largely from T cells that were newly produced. Recipient T cells and thymic progenitors that survived were the source of the high TCRbeta diversity seen at day 60 in some patients.

This clonotype was recorded at least ten times. Its antigen is unidentified. Library preparation (for TCRbeta) was performed with unique molecular identifiers. TCRdb called the PCR reads again in MiXCR, with one record for every CDR3 protein. Of hundreds of thousands of distinct CDR3 sequences listed, roughly 8% were seen once; the top ten hold 5% to 8%. Trimming cost V 6 bases and J 14 bases, with 14 bases left between them. CDR3 length: 12 residues. The rearrangement links TRBV12-3 or TRBV12-4 to TRBJ1-6, with D hard to call. The origin of this receptor is a male patient younger than 18 who had a stem cell transplant for acute lymphoblastic leukemia, so the T cells may come from the graft donor. Sample: PBMCs, mostly from graft donor cells, taken 180 days after TCRalphabeta/CD19-depleted stem cell transplant. The CDR3 reads CASRSGGRALHF. DNA of the CDR3: TGTGCCAGCAGATCAGGTGGTCGAGCCCTCCACTTT.